This is a list of T cell receptor beta chains from one sample in a study of Ad26.COV2.S vaccination and SARS-CoV-2 variants. Sequencing used immunoSEQ multiplex PCR; TCRdb keeps in-frame clones, though not all of them. The table shows about 680,000 clones, with more than 80% occurring only once. This material consisted of peripheral blood, taken in a trial of Ad26.COV2.S vaccine versus placebo. These receptors came from a person between 18 and 60 years old who received the Ad26.COV2.S COVID-19 vaccine or a placebo. Each CDR3 is given with its conserved first and last residue. A D gene is named only where the DNA matches it firmly. Clone sizes are given selectively: once, few, many, or a class where the clone is expanded.

D	size	J	V	DNA	CDR3
.	.	TRBJ2-3	TRBV7-2	TGTGCCAGCCGAGGAGATACGCAGTATTTT	CASRGDTQYF
.	.	TRBJ2-5	TRBV18	TGTGCCAGCTCACCCCGATCGCAAGGGAAAGAGACCCAGTACTTC	CASSPRSQGKETQYF
TRBD1	few	TRBJ1-1	TRBV19	TGTGCCAGTAGTATGGAGGACAGGGGTGCTTTCTTT	CASSMEDRGAFF
.	.	TRBJ1-3	TRBV18	TGTGCCAGCTCACCAGGCAACTCTGGAAACACCATATATTTT	CASSPGNSGNTIYF
.	.	TRBJ1-2	TRBV7-9	TGTGCCAGCAGCTTAGCACAGATGGATGGTGGCTACACCTTC	CASSLAQMDGGYTF
TRBD2	.	TRBJ2-5	TRBV7-2	TGTGCCAGCAGCTTTAGCGGGGGGGCCGAAAGAGAGACCCAGTACTTC	CASSFSGGAERETQYF
.	.	TRBJ1-5	TRBV19	TGTGCCAGTAGTATAGTCGAGAGTAGCAATCAGCCCCAGCATTTT	CASSIVESSNQPQHF
.	.	TRBJ2-3	TRBV4-3	TGCGCCAGCAGCCAAGGATCCACCCCTAGCACAGATACGCAGTATTTT	CASSQGSTPSTDTQYF
.	.	TRBJ1-4	TRBV18	TGTGCCAGCTCAGGACAGACCAATGAAAAACTGTTTTTT	CASSGQTNEKLFF
TRBD2	.	TRBJ2-3	TRBV11-2	TGTGCCAGCAGCTTAAGTTTTTGGGGGGGGAGGAGTTCAGATACGCAGTATTTT	CASSLSFWGGRSSDTQYF
.	.	TRBJ2-5	TRBV21-1	TGTGCCAGCAGCAACGGACAGGGGCGGGAGACCCAGTACTTC	CASSNGQGRETQYF
TRBD1	.	TRBJ2-7	TRBV2	TGTGCCAGCAGTCCCCGGGACAGGGGGCAATACGAGCAGTACTTC	CASSPRDRGQYEQYF
TRBD1	once	TRBJ1-1	TRBV6-2/TRBV6-3	TGTGCCAGCAGTTACGGACAGGGGTTTGAAGCTTTCTTT	CASSYGQGFEAFF
TRBD1	.	TRBJ1-2	TRBV6-6	TGTGCCAGCACCCCACAGGGGCCCTATGGCTACACCTTC	CASTPQGPYGYTF
TRBD1	.	TRBJ1-5	TRBV28	TGTGCCAGCAGTTTGGGACAGGGGAATCAGCCCCAGCATTTT	CASSLGQGNQPQHF
.	.	TRBJ2-7	TRBV2	TGTGCCAGCGGGCAGACCTACGAGCAGTACTTC	CASGQTYEQYF
TRBD1	.	TRBJ2-1	TRBV3-1/TRBV3-2	TGTGCCAGCAGCCGAATCGATTCCGGGACAGGCTCCTACAATGAGCAGTTCTTC	CASSRIDSGTGSYNEQFF
.	.	TRBJ1-1	TRBV29-1	TGCAGCGCCGCGGACGGCACTGAAGCTTTCTTT	CSAADGTEAFF
.	.	TRBJ1-4	TRBV6-1	TGTGCCAGCGGTGAAGGGAAATGGAGCGGAAAACTGTTTTTT	CASGEGKWSGKLFF
.	.	TRBJ2-7	TRBV19	TGTGCCTCAGGGAGGTCCTACGAGCAGTACTTC	CASGRSYEQYF
.	.	TRBJ2-3	TRBV18	TGTGCCAGCTCACCGTCTGGTGGGCAGGTCGGTACGCAGTATTTT	CASSPSGGQVGTQYF
.	.	TRBJ1-5	TRBV6-4	TGTGCCAGCAGTGAGGGGGCAGGACAGCCCCAGCATTTT	CASSEGAGQPQHF
.	.	TRBJ1-2	TRBV7-2	TGTGCCAGCACCCCCGTTGGGGAAAGGGGCTACACCTTC	CASTPVGERGYTF
TRBD2	.	TRBJ2-3	TRBV5-1	TGCGCCAGCAGCCCCCGGCAGCGGGAACCCACTAGCACAGATACGCAGTATTTT	CASSPRQREPTSTDTQYF
TRBD2	.	TRBJ2-2	TRBV4-2	TGTGCCAGCAGCCAAGGCTTTGGAGCGGGGGGCGGCACCGGGGAGCTGTTTTTT	CASSQGFGAGGGTGELFF
TRBD1	.	TRBJ1-5	TRBV7-9	TGTGCCAGCAGCTCGACAGGGAGGCAGCCCCAGCATTTT	CASSSTGRQPQHF
TRBD2	few	TRBJ2-1	TRBV6-2/TRBV6-3	TGTGCCAGCGGCCGAAGCGGGAGTTACAATGAGCAGTTCTTC	CASGRSGSYNEQFF
.	once	TRBJ2-7	TRBV5-1	TGCGCCAGCAGTCTGGGAGGATACGAGCAGTACTTC	CASSLGGYEQYF
.	once	TRBJ1-2	TRBV7-9	TGTGCCAGCAGCTTCTCCCCCGATGGCTACACCTTC	CASSFSPDGYTF
TRBD1	once	TRBJ1-6	TRBV18	TGTGCCAGCTCGCTGGGACAGGGCTATTCACCCCTCCACTTT	CASSLGQGYSPLHF
.	few	TRBJ2-3	TRBV30	TGTGCCTGGACCAGAGGGAGCACAGATACGCAGTATTTT	CAWTRGSTDTQYF
TRBD2	.	TRBJ2-1	TRBV7-9	TGTGCCAGCAGCCCCTGGACTAGCGGGCGCAATGAGCAGTTCTTC	CASSPWTSGRNEQFF
TRBD2	.	TRBJ2-1	TRBV5-1	TGCGCCAGCAGCGTACCGGGACTAGCGGGAGTGGGGAATGAGCAGTTCTTC	CASSVPGLAGVGNEQFF
.	.	TRBJ1-2	TRBV6-6	TGTGCCAGCAATGGCGCGCGAAAGGCTTATGGCTACACCTTC	CASNGARKAYGYTF
TRBD1	.	TRBJ1-6	TRBV30	TGTGCCTGGAGTCGGGACAGGGAAGGGTCACCCCTCCACTTT	CAWSRDREGSPLHF
.	.	TRBJ2-3	TRBV2	TGTGCCAGCAGCCTGCTAGCAGGCACGCAGTATTTT	CASSLLAGTQYF
.	.	TRBJ2-2	TRBV4-2	TGTGCCAGCAGCCAAGGGAAGAACAGTTTAAACACCGGGGAGCTGTTTTTT	CASSQGKNSLNTGELFF
.	.	TRBJ2-7	TRBV2	TGTGCCAGCAGACAGGACGCCTACGAGCAGTACTTC	CASRQDAYEQYF
.	.	TRBJ1-1	TRBV12-3/TRBV12-4	TGTGCCAGCAGTTTTGCATGGAGCACTGAAGCTTTCTTT	CASSFAWSTEAFF
.	few	TRBJ1-6	TRBV6-5	TGTGCCAGCAGTTTGGACCGTAATTCACCCCTCCACTTT	CASSLDRNSPLHF
.	.	TRBJ1-1	TRBV19	TGTGCCAGTAGTATGACGGAGAACACTGAAGCTTTCTTT	CASSMTENTEAFF
.	.	TRBJ1-1	TRBV2	TGTGCCACCATCCTGGGGGGACACCGAAACACTGAAGCTTTCTTT	CATILGGHRNTEAFF
TRBD2	.	TRBJ2-1	TRBV10-3	TGTGCCATCAGTGAGTCTGACTCCGGACTAGCGGGGGGGAGGAAGCCCTACAATGAGCAGTTCTTC	CAISESDSGLAGGRKPYNEQFF
.	once	TRBJ2-1	TRBV5-4	TGTGCCAGCAGCGGCGGGAATGAGCAGTTCTTC	CASSGGNEQFF
.	few	TRBJ2-1	TRBV4-2	TGTGCCAGCAGCCAAGAGTGGAGGGAGCAGTTCTTC	CASSQEWREQFF